Sequencing of this T cell receptor beta chain was carried out in a study of T cells after posttransplantation cyclophosphamide. Peripheral blood was collected from the related graft donor on the marrow donation day. The data were produced by immunoSEQ multiplex PCR, yet TCRdb's version contains in-frame clones alone and is incomplete. This table has around 43,000 clones, roughly nine tenths appearing once. The V gene's germline CDR1 is SGHRS and CDR2 YFSETQ. V was clipped by 1 base and J by 0 bases, with 25 bases between them. The length of the CDR3 is 20 residues. This rearrangement joins TRBV5-1 to TRBJ1-1, with D perhaps matching TRBD1 (5 bases). This TCR derives from a woman in her forties or fifties in good health and a related stem cell transplant donor. The sequencing sample was made of PBMCs. CDR3 amino acids: CASSLFPGLGIDGMNTEAFF. The CDR3 DNA reads as TGCGCCAGCAGCTTGTTCCCAGGGCTGGGGATAGATGGGATGAACACTGAAGCTTTCTTT. The full variable domain, its missing parts supplied by reference TRBV5-1 and TRBJ1-1, is KAGVTQTPRYLIKTRGQQVTLSCSPISGHRSVSWYQQTPGQGLQFLFEYFSETQRNKGNFPGRFSGRQFSNSRSEMNVSTLELGDSALYLCASSLFPGLGIDGMNTEAFFGQGTRLTVV.